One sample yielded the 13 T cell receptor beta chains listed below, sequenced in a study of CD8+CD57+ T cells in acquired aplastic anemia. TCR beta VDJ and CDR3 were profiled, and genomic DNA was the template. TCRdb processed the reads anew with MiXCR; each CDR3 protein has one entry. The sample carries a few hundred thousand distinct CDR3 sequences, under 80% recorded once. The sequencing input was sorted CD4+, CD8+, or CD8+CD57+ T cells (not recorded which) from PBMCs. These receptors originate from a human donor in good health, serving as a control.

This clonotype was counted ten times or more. The CDR3, as DNA: TGTGCCTGGAGCGGCGGTAGCGGCTACACCTTC. Translated: CAWSGGSGYTF. The chain uses TRBV30 and TRBJ1-2; no firm D call. This CDR3 has 11 amino acids. V dropped 3 bases and J dropped 8 bases, with 10 bases sitting between them. Germline CDR1 reads GTSNPN; CDR2 reads SVGIG (reference sequence).

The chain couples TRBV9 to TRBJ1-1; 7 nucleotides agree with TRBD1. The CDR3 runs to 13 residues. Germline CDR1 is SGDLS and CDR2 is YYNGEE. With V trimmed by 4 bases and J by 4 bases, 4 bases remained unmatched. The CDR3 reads CASSPGGRTEAFF. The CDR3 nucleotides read TGTGCCAGCAGCCCAGGGGGGCGCACTGAAGCTTTCTTT.

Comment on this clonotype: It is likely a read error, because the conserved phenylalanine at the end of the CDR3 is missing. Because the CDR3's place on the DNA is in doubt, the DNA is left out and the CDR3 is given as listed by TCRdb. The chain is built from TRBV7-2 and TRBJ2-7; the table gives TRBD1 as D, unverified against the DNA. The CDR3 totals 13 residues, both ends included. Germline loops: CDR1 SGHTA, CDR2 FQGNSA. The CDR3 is CASSLGQGGDGYT.

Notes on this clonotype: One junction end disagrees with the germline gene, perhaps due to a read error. The CDR3 sequence: CAISYTASDTEAFF. The CDR3 bases are TGTGCCATCAGCTACACAGCGTCTGACACTGAAGCTTTTTTT. This sequence joins TRBV10-3 and TRBJ1-1; D gene ambiguous. The germline V gene has CDR1 ENHRY and CDR2 SYGVKD. The CDR3 is 14 amino acids.

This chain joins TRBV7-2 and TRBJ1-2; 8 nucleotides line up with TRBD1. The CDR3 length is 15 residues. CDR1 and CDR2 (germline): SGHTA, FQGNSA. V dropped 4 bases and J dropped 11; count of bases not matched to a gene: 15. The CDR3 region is CASSSRTGSVTGYTF. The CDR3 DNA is TGTGCCAGCAGCTCCCGGACAGGGAGTGTTACTGGGTACACCTTC.

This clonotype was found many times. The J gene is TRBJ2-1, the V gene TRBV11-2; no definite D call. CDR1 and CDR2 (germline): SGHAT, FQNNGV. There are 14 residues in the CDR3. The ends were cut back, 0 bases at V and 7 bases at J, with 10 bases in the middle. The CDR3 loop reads CASSLDRVRNEQFF. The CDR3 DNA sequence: TGTGCCAGCAGCTTAGATAGGGTCCGAAATGAGCAGTTCTTC.

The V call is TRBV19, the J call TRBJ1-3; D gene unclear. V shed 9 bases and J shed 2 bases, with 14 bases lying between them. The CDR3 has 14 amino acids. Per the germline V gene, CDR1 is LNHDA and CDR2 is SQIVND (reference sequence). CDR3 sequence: CASRQHGAGNTIYF. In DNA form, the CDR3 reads TGTGCCAGCAGACAACACGGGGCTGGAAACACCATATATTTT. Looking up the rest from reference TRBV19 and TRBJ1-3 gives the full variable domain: DGGITQSPKYLFRKEGQNVTLSCEQNLNHDAMYWYRQDPGQGLRLIYYSQIVNDFQKGDIAEGYSVSREKKESFPLTVTSAQKNPTAFYLCASRQHGAGNTIYFGEGSWLTVV.

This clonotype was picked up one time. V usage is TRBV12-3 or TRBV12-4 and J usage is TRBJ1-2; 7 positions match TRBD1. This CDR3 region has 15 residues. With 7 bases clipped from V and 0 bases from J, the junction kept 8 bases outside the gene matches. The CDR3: CASTLEGQPNYGYTF. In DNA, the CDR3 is TGTGCCAGCACCCTTGAGGGACAGCCTAACTATGGCTACACCTTC.

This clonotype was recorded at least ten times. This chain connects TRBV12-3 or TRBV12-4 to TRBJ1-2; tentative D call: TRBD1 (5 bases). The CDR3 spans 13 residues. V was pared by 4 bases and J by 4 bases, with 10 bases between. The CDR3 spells CASSWDGFYGYTF. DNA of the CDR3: TGTGCCAGCAGTTGGGACGGATTCTATGGCTACACCTTC.

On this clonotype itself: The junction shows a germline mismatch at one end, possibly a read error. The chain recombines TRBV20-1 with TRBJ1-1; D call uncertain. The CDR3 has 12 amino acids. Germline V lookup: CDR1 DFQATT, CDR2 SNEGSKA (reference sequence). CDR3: CSAGDMDFEAFF. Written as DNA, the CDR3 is TGCAGTGCTGGAGATATGGACTTTGAAGCTTTCTTT.

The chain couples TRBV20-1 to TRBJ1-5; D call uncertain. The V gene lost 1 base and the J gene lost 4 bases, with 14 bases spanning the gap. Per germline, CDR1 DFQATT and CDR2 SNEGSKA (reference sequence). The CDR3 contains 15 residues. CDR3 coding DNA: TGCAGTGCTAGAGGACTAGCCGCCATAAATCAGCCCCAGCATTTT. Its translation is CSARGLAAINQPQHF.

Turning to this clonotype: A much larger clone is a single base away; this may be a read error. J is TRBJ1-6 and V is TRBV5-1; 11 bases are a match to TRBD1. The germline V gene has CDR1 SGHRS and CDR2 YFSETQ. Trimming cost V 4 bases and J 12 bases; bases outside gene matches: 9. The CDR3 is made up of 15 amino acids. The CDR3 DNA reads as TGCGCCAGCAGCGTCGGGACAGGGGGATTGCTACCCCTCCACTTT. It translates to CASSVGTGGLLPLHF.

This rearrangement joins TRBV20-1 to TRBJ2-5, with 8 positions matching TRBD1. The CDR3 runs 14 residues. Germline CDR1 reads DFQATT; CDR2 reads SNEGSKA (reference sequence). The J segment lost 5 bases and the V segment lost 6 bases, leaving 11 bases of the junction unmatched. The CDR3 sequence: CSASDRARFETQYF. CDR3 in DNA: TGCAGTGCCTCGGACAGGGCCCGGTTTGAGACCCAGTACTTC.